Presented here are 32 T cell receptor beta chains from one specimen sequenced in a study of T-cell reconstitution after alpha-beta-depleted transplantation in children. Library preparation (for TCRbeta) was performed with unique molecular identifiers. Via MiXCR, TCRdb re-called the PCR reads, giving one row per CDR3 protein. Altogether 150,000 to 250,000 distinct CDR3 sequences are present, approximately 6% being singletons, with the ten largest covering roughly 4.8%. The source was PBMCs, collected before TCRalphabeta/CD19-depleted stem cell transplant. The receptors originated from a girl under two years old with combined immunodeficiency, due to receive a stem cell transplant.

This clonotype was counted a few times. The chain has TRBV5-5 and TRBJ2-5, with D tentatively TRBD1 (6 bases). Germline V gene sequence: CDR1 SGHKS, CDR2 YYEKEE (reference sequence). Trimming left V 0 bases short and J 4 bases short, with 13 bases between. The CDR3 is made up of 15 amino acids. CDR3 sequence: CASSLEDRRRETQYF. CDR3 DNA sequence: TGTGCCAGCAGCTTGGAGGACAGAAGACGAGAGACCCAGTACTTC. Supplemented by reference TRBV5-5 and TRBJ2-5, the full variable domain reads DAGVTQSPTHLIKTRGQQVTLRCSPISGHKSVSWYQQVLGQGPQFIFQYYEKEERGRGNFPDRFSARQFPNYSSELNVNALLLGDSALYLCASSLEDRRRETQYFGPGTRLLVL.

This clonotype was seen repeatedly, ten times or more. CDR3 bases: TGCAGCGTTGAAGTGGGGGAGAAACAGTACTTC. It yields the protein CSVEVGEKQYF. The J gene is TRBJ2-7, the V gene TRBV29-1, with D perhaps assigned TRBD1 or TRBD2 (5 bases each). Germline V gives CDR1 SQVTM, CDR2 ANQGSEA. The CDR3 has 11 amino acids. Trimming shortened V by 1 base and J by 10 bases, and 11 bases separated the two germline ends.

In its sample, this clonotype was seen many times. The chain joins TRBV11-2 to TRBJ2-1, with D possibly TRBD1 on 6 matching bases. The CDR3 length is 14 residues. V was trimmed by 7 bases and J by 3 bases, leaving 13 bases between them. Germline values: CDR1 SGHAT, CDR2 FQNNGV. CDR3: CASNRDFLYNEQFF. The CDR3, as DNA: TGTGCCAGCAACAGGGATTTTCTCTACAATGAGCAGTTCTTC.

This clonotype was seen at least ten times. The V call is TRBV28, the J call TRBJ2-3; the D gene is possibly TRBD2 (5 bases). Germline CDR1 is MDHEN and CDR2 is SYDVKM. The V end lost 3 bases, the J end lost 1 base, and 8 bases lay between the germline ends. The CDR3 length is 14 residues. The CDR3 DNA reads TGTGCCAGCAGTTTCTCGAGGGGCACAGATACGCAGTATTTT. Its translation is CASSFSRGTDTQYF.

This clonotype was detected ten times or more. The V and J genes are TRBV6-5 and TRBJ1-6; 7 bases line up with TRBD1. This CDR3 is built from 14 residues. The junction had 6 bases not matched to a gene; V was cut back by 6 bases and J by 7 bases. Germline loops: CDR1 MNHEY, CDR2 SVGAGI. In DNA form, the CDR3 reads TGTGCCAGCAGCCCAGGGGGTTGGAATTCACCCCTCCACTTT. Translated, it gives CASSPGGWNSPLHF.

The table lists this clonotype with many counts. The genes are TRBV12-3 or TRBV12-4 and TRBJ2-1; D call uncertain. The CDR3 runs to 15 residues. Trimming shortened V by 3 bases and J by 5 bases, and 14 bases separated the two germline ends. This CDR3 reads CASSLEGPYHNEQFF. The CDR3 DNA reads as TGTGCCAGCAGTTTGGAAGGCCCCTATCACAATGAGCAGTTCTTC.

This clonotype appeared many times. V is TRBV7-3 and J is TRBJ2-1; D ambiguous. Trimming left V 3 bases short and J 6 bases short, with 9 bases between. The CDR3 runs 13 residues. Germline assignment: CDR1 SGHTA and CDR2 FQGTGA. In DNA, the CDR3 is TGTGCCAGCAGCTTGATTAGTTCCAATGAGCAGTTCTTC. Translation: CASSLISSNEQFF.

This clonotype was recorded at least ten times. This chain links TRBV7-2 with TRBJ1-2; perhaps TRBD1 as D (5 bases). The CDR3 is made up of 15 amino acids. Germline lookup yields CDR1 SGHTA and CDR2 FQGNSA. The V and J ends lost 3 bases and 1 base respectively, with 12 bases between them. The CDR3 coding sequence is TGTGCCAGCAGCTTTGGAACAGGCCTTAACTATGGCTACACCTTC. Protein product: CASSFGTGLNYGYTF.

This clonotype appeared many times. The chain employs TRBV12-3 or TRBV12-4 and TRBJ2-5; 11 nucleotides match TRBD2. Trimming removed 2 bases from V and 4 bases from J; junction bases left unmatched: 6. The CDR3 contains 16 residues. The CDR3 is CASSLYGLAGGETQYF. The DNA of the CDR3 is TGTGCCAGCAGTTTATATGGACTAGCGGGTGGAGAGACCCAGTACTTC.

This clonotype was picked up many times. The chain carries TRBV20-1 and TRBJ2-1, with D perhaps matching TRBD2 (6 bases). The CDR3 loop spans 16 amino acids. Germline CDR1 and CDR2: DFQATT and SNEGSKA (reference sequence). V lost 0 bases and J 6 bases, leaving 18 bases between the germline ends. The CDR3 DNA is TGCAGTGCTAGAGATTTGCGGGACCTACCGCCCAATGAGCAGTTCTTC. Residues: CSARDLRDLPPNEQFF.

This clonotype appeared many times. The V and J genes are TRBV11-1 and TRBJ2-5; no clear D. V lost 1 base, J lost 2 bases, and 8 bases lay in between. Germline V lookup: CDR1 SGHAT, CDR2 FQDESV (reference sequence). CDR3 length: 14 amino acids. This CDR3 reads CASSLGEEQETQYF. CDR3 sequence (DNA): TGTGCCAGCAGCTTAGGAGAGGAACAAGAGACCCAGTACTTC. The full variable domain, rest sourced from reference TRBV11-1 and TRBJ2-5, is EAEVAQSPRYKITEKSQAVAFWCDPISGHATLYWYRQILGQGPELLVQFQDESVVDDSQLPKDRFSAERLKGVDSTLKIQPAELGDSAMYLCASSLGEEQETQYFGPGTRLLVL.

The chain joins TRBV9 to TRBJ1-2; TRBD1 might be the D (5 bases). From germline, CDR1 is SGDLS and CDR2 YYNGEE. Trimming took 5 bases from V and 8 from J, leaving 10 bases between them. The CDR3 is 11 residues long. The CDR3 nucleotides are TGTGCCAGCAGTGCAGGGTCGGGCTACACCTTC. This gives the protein CASSAGSGYTF. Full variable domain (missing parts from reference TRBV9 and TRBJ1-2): DSGVTQTPKHLITATGQRVTLRCSPRSGDLSVYWYQQSLDQGLQFLIQYYNGEERAKGNILERFSAQQFPDLHSELNLSSLELGDSALYFCASSAGSGYTFGSGTRLTVV.

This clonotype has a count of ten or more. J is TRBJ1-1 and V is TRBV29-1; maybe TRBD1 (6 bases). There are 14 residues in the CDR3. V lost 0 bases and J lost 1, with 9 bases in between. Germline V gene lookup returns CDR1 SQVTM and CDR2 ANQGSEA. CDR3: CSVEETTGNTEAFF. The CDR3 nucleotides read TGCAGCGTTGAAGAAACGACAGGGAACACTGAAGCTTTCTTT. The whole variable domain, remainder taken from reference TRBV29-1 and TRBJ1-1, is SAVISQKPSRDICQRGTSLTIQCQVDSQVTMMFWYRQQPGQSLTLIATANQGSEATYESGFVIDKFPISRPNLTFSTLTVSNMSPEDSSIYLCSVEETTGNTEAFFGQGTRLTVV.

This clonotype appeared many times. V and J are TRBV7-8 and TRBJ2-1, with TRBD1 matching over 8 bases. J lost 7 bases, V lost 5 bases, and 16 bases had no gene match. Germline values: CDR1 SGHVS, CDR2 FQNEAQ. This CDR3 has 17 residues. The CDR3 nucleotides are TGTGCCAGCAGCACCCGACAGGGGTCCGTCTTCGGTAATGAGCAGTTCTTC. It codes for CASSTRQGSVFGNEQFF.

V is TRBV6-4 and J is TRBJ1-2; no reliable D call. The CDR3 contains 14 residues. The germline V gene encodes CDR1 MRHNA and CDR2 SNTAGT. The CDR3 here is CARVTARRDYGYTF. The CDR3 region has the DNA TGTGCTAGAGTGACTGCTCGCAGAGACTATGGCTACACCTTC.

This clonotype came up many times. The CDR3 sequence: CASSFTDYSYNEQFF. The CDR3 region has the DNA TGCGCCAGCAGCTTTACAGACTATTCCTACAATGAGCAGTTCTTC. The chain recombines TRBV5-1 with TRBJ2-1, with D possibly matching TRBD2 (5 bases). Germline V gene data show CDR1 as SGHRS and CDR2 as YFSETQ. Trimming cost V 2 bases and J 1 base, with 10 bases left between them. This CDR3 region has 15 residues.

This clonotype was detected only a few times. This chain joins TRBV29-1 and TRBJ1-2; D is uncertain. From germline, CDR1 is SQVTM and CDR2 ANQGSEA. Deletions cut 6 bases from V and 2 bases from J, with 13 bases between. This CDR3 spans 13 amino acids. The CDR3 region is CSVFGGENYGYTF. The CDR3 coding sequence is TGCAGCGTCTTCGGTGGGGAAAACTATGGCTACACCTTC.

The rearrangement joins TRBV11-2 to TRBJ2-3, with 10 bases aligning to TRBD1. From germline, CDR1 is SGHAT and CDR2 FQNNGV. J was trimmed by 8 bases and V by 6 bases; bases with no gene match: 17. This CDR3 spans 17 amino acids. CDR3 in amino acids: CASSLGQGLTTQRTQYF. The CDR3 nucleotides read TGTGCCAGCAGTTTGGGACAGGGGCTAACCACACAGCGTACGCAGTATTTT.

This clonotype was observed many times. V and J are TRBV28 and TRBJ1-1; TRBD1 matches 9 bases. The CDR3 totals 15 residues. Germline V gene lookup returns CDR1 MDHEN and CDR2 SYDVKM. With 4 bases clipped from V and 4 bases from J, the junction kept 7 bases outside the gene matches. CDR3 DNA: TGTGCCAGCAGTTCCTACAGGGGGCGAGGCACTGAAGCTTTCTTT. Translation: CASSSYRGRGTEAFF.

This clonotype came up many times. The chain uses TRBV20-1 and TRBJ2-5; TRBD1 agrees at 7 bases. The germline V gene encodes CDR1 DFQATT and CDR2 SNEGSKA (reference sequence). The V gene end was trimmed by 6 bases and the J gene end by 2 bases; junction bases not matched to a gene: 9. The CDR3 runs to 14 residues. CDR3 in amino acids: CSAEQGTYQETQYF. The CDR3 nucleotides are TGCAGTGCCGAACAGGGGACCTATCAAGAGACCCAGTACTTC.

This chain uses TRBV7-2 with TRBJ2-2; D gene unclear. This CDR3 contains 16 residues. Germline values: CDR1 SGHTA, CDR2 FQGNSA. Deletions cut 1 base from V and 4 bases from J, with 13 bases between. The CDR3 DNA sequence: TGTGCCAGCAGCTTAGAGCCTAGGCTAGGCACCGGGGAGCTGTTTTTT. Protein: CASSLEPRLGTGELFF. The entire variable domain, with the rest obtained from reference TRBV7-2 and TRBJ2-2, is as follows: GAGVSQSPSNKVTEKGKDVELRCDPISGHTALYWYRQSLGQGLEFLIYFQGNSAPDKSGLPSDRFSAERTGGSVSTLTIQRTQQEDSAVYLCASSLEPRLGTGELFFGEGSRLTVL.

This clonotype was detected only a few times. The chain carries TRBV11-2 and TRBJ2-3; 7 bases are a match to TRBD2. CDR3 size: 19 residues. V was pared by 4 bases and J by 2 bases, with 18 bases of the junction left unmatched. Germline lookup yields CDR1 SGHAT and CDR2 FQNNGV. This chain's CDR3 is CASSSRMEVPGGFTDTQYF. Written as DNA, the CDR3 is TGTGCCAGCAGCTCCCGTATGGAAGTACCGGGAGGTTTCACAGATACGCAGTATTTT.

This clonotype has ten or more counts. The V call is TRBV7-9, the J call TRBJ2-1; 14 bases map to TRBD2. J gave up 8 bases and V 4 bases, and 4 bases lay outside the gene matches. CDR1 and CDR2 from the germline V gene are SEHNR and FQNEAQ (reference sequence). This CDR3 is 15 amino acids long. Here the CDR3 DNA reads TGTGCCAGCAGCTCGGGACTAGCGGGAGACCATGAGCAGTTCTTC. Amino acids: CASSSGLAGDHEQFF.

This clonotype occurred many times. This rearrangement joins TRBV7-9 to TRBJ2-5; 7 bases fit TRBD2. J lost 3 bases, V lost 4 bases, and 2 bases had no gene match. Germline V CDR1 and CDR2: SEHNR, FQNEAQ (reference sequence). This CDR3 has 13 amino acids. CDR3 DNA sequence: TGTGCCAGCAGCTCCGCGGGGGAAGAGACCCAGTACTTC. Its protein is CASSSAGEETQYF.

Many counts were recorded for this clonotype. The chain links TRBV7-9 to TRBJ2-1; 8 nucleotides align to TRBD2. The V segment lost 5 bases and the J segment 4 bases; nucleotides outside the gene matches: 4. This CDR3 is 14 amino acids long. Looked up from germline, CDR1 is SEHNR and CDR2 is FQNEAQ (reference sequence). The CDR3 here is CASSQAGAYNEQFF. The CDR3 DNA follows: TGTGCCAGCAGCCAAGCGGGGGCTTACAATGAGCAGTTCTTC.

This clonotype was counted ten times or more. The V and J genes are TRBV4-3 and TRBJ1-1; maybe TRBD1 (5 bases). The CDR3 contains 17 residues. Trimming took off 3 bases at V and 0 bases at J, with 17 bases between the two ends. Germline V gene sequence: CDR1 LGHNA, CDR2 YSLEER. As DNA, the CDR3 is TGCGCCAGCAGCCAGCAGGCGGGGCTCAGCTTGAACACTGAAGCTTTCTTT. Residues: CASSQQAGLSLNTEAFF.

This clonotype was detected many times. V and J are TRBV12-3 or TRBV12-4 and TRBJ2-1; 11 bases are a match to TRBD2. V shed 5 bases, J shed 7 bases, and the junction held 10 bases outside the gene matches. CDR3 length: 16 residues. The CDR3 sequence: CASSKIAGGPRNEQFF. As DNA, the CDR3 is TGTGCCAGCAGTAAAATAGCGGGAGGGCCGAGGAATGAGCAGTTCTTC.

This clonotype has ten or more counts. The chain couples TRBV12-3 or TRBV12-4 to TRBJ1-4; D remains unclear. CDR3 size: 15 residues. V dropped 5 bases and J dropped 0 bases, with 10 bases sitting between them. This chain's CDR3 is CASSPGSPTNEKLFF. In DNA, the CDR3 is TGTGCCAGCAGTCCCGGGTCTCCAACTAATGAAAAACTGTTTTTT.

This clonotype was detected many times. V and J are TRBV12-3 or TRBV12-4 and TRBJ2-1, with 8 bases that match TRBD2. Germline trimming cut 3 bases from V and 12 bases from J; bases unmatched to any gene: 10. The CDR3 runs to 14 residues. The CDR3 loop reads CASSFIGREVAQFF. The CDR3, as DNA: TGTGCCAGCAGTTTCATAGGGCGGGAGGTCGCGCAGTTCTTC.

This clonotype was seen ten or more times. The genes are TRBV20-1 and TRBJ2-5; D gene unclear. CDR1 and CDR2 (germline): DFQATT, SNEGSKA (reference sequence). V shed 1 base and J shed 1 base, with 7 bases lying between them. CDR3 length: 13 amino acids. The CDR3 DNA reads TGCAGTGCTAGAGTCATAATCCAAGAGACCCAGTACTTC. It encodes CSARVIIQETQYF.

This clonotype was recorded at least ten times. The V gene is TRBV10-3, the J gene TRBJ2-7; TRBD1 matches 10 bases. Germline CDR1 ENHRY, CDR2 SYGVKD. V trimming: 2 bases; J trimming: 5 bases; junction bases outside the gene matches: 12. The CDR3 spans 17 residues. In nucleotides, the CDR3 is TGTGCCATCAGTGAGAATAAGGGACAGGGGAAGAGCGACGAGCAGTACTTC. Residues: CAISENKGQGKSDEQYF.

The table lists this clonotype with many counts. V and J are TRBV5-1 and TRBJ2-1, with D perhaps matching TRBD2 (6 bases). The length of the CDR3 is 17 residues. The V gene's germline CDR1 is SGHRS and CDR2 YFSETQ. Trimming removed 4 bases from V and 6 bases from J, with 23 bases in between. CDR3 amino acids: CASSPLGSSHGRNEQFF. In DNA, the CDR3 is TGCGCCAGCAGCCCCCTCGGGAGCAGTCACGGGCGCAATGAGCAGTTCTTC.